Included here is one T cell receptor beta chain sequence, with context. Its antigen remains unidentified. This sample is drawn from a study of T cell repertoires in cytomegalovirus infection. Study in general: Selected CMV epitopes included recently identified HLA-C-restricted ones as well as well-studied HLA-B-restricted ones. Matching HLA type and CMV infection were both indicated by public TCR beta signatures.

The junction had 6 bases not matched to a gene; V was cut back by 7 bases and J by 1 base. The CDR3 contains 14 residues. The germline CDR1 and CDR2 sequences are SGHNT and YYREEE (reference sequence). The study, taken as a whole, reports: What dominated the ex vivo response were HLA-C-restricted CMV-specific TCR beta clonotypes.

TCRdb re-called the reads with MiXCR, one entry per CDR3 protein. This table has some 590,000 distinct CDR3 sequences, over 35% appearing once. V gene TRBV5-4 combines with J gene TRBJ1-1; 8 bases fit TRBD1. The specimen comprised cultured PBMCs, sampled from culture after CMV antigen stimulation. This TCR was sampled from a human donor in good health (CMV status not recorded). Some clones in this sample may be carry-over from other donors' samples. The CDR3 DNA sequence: TGTGCCAGCGGTACAGGGGGGAAGAACACTGAAGCTTTCTTT. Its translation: CASGTGGKNTEAFF.